Described below is a single T cell receptor beta chain sequence and its context. What it binds is not known. This sample was included in a study of CXCR3-negative and CXCR3-positive naive CD8 T cells. For the study at large: Per library, roughly 1.5 +/- 0.3 million reads; 130 million to 150 million TRB reads overall. Study results and caveats: TRB CDR3s of CXCR3-positive naive cells were more hydrophobic than those of CXCR3-negative naive cells. Comparably high diversity was seen in both naive subsets, and much lower diversity in memory CD8+ cells. Researchers reported similar TRBV-TRBJ usage in naive CXCR3-negative and CXCR3-positive cells, though memory differed.

Triplicate sorts, around 310,000 cells apiece, were made for each CD8+ T cell subset. UMI-labeled 5' RACE yielded the TRB cDNA libraries. TCRdb reprocessed the 5' RACE reads and keeps a single row for each CDR3 protein, giving no DNA. The clone table shows some 64,000 distinct CDR3 sequences, with the ten largest holding approximately 0.8%. Per the germline V gene, CDR1 is LGHDT and CDR2 is YNNKEL (reference sequence). The CDR3 is 14 amino acids. This sequence originates from a human donor in good health. Some clones in this sample may be carry-over from other donors' samples. The sequenced material came from naive CXCR3+ CD8+ T cells from blood. Subset indicated: CD45RO-CCR7+CD27+CD95- naive CD8+ T cells expressing CXCR3 (TNR3+). The chain carries TRBV3-1 and TRBJ2-7; TCRdb gives TRBD2 as the D gene, but with no DNA this cannot be confirmed. This CDR3 is CASSPRLVIYEQYF.